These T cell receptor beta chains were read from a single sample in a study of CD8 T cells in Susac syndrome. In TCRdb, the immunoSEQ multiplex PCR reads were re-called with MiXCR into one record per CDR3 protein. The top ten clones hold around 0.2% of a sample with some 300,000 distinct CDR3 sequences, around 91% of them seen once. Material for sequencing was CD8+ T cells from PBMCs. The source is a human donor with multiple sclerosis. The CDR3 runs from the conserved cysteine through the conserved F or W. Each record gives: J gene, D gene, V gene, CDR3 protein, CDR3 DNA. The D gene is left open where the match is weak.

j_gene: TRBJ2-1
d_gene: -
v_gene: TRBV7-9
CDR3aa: CASSLGSGNEQFF
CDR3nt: TGTGCCAGCAGCTTAGGCAGTGGCAATGAGCAGTTCTTC

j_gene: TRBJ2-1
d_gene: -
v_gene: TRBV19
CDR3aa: CASSIGGNYNEQFF
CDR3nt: TGTGCCAGTAGTATAGGGGGGAACTACAATGAGCAGTTCTTC

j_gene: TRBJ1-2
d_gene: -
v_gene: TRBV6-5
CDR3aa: CASSYSPGYTF
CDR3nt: TGTGCCAGCAGTTACTCTCCTGGCTACACCTTC

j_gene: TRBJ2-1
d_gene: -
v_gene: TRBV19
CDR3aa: CASTMTGGYNEQFF
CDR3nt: TGTGCCAGCACCATGACTGGGGGTTACAATGAGCAGTTCTTC

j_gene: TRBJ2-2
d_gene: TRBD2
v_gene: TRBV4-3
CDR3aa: CASSHLAGGHTGELFF
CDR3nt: TGCGCCAGCAGCCATCTAGCGGGGGGGCACACCGGGGAGCTGTTTTTT

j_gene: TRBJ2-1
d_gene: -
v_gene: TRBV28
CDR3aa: CASNPGWDDYNEQFF
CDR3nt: TGTGCCAGCAATCCCGGGTGGGATGACTACAATGAGCAGTTCTTC

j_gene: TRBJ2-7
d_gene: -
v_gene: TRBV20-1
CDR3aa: CCVPVGGSNEQYF
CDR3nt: TGCTGTGTCCCCGTGGGGGGTTCCAACGAGCAGTACTTC

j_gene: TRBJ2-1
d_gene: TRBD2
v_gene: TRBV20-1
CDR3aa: CSATLAGDNNEQFF
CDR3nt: TGCAGTGCCACACTAGCGGGGGATAACAATGAGCAGTTCTTC

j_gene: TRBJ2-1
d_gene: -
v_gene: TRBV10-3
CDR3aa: CATQDSNEQFF
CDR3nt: TGTGCCACGCAGGACAGCAATGAGCAGTTCTTC

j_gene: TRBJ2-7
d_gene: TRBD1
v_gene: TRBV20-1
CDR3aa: CSATHGDREVGEQYF
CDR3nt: TGCAGTGCAACGCACGGGGACAGGGAGGTCGGCGAGCAGTACTTC

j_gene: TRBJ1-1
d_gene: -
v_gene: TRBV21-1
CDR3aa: CASILNRQNTEAFF
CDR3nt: TGTGCCAGCATCCTGAACAGACAGAACACTGAAGCTTTCTTT

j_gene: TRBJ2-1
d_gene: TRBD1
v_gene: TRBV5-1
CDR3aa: CASSLAGQGLSYNEQFF
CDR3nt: TGCGCCAGCAGCTTGGCGGGACAGGGGCTCTCCTACAATGAGCAGTTCTTC

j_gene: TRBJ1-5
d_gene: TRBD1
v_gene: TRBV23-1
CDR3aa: CASSHRDRGGQPQHF
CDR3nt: TGCGCCAGCAGTCACCGGGACAGGGGAGGTCAGCCCCAGCATTTT

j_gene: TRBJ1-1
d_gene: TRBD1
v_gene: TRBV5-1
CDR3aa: CASSLEGQGNTEAFF
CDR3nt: TGCGCCAGCAGCTTGGAAGGACAGGGGAACACTGAAGCTTTCTTT

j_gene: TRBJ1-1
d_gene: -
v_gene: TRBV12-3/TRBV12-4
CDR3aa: CASSFGWTEAFF
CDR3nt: TGTGCCAGCAGTTTCGGCTGGACTGAAGCTTTCTTT

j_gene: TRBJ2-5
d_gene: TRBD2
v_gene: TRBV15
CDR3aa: CATSTYPRLAGRETQYF
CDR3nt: TGTGCCACCAGCACCTACCCAAGACTAGCGGGCAGGGAGACCCAGTACTTC

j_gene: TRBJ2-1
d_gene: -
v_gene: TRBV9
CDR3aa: CASSPSGGADNEQFF
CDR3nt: TGTGCCAGCAGCCCATCGGGTGGGGCGGACAATGAGCAGTTCTTC